One sample yielded the 30 T cell receptor beta chains listed below, sequenced in a study of blood T cell repertoires in COVID-19. Using immunoSEQ multiplex PCR, the repertoire was profiled, and TCRdb retains in-frame clones only, with some absent. The sample carries some 160,000 clones, around 81% recorded once. Source material: peripheral blood. All receptors come from a man in his 70s with active or convalescent COVID-19.

V and J are TRBV2 and TRBJ2-7; a weak D match, TRBD1 (6 bases). Germline V CDR1 and CDR2: SNHLY, FYNNEI. This CDR3 is 15 amino acids long. Trimming took 6 bases from V and 0 from J, leaving 15 bases between them. CDR3 amino acids: CASSRRQVLSYEQYF. The DNA for the CDR3 is TGTGCCAGCAGCCGACGACAGGTGCTCTCCTACGAGCAGTACTTC.

The chain couples TRBV30 to TRBJ1-5; no firm D call. V lost 0 bases, J lost 7 bases, and 16 bases lay in between. Looked up from germline, CDR1 is GTSNPN and CDR2 is SVGIG (reference sequence). This CDR3 is built from 15 residues. The CDR3 DNA sequence: TGTGCCTGGAGTGTCCCAAATACTCGGGAGCAGCCCCAGCATTTT. Translated, it gives CAWSVPNTREQPQHF.

The chain employs TRBV27 and TRBJ2-7; 11 nucleotides line up with TRBD2. The CDR3 runs 16 residues. V shed 2 bases and J 1 base; nucleotides not matched to a gene: 4. Germline lookup yields CDR1 MNHEY and CDR2 SMNVEV (reference sequence). The CDR3 DNA reads TGTGCCAGCAGTTTAAGCCTAGCGGGGGGTTCCTACGAGCAGTACTTC. Encoded protein: CASSLSLAGGSYEQYF.

This rearrangement joins TRBV5-1 to TRBJ1-1; TRBD1 is a possible D gene (5 bases). This CDR3 has 16 amino acids. Between the trimmed V and J ends, which lost 3 bases and 1 base, there was a span of 16 bases. Germline CDR1 SGHRS, CDR2 YFSETQ. The CDR3 protein is CASSSANAQGNTEAFF. The CDR3 coding sequence is TGCGCCAGCAGCTCAGCCAACGCTCAGGGGAACACTGAAGCTTTCTTT.

The rearrangement uses TRBV4-1 and TRBJ1-2, with TRBD1 identical over 7 bases. This CDR3 spans 16 amino acids. The trim removed 2 bases at V and 2 bases at J, leaving 8 bases unmatched. Germline lookup yields CDR1 MGHRA and CDR2 YSYEKL. CDR3 bases: TGCGCCAGCAGCCAACCACACCGGGGACAGAACTATGGCTACACCTTC. This translates into CASSQPHRGQNYGYTF.

The chain couples TRBV12-3 or TRBV12-4 to TRBJ1-1, with no clear D. CDR3 length: 11 amino acids. V lost 7 bases to trimming and J lost 7 bases, with 10 bases between them. The CDR3 reads CASTWRYEAFF. The DNA for the CDR3 is TGTGCCAGCACCTGGAGGTATGAAGCTTTCTTT.

This clone turned up a few times. V usage is TRBV9 and J usage is TRBJ1-6; 12 bases are a match to TRBD1. Germline-derived CDR1 and CDR2 are SGDLS and YYNGEE. Trimming took 3 bases from V and 9 from J; bases not matched to a gene: 10. The CDR3 runs to 17 residues. CDR3 residues: CASSGRDRGRLASPLHF. CDR3 sequence (DNA): TGTGCCAGCAGCGGACGGGACAGGGGGCGCTTGGCTTCACCCCTCCACTTT.

J is TRBJ1-5 and V is TRBV28; TRBD1 agrees at 7 bases. V lost 5 bases, J lost 5 bases, and 9 bases stayed unmatched. The germline V gene encodes CDR1 MDHEN and CDR2 SYDVKM. CDR3 length: 15 residues. CDR3: CASSARTGGYQPQHF. The CDR3, as DNA: TGTGCCAGCAGTGCACGGACAGGAGGTTATCAGCCCCAGCATTTT.

V gene TRBV30 combines with J gene TRBJ2-7; 9 positions match TRBD2. Trimming removed 2 bases from V and 6 bases from J; junction bases left unmatched: 2. CDR1 and CDR2 from the germline V gene are GTSNPN and SVGIG (reference sequence). The CDR3 length is 12 residues. CDR3 loop: CAWSSGGPEQYF. CDR3 DNA: TGTGCCTGGAGTAGCGGGGGGCCCGAGCAGTACTTC.

This chain joins TRBV7-8 and TRBJ1-5; 7 nucleotides align to TRBD1. The CDR3 is made up of 17 amino acids. The trim removed 1 base at V and 7 bases at J, leaving 13 bases unmatched. CDR1 is SGHVS and CDR2 is FQNEAQ in the germline V gene. The CDR3 nucleotides are TGTGCCAGCAGCTTAGTCGTCGGTACAGGGGTCGGGCAGCCCCAGCATTTT. Amino acids: CASSLVVGTGVGQPQHF.

V and J are TRBV18 and TRBJ1-4; D remains ambiguous. The V gene lost 2 bases and the J gene lost 0 bases, with 7 bases spanning the gap. The CDR3 has 15 amino acids. Germline values: CDR1 KGHSH, CDR2 LQKENI. CDR3 protein: CASSPGQATNEKLFF. In DNA, the CDR3 is TGTGCCAGCTCACCAGGTCAGGCAACTAATGAAAAACTGTTTTTT.

This clone was seen only once. CDR3 protein: CASSQYRTVNTEAFF. CDR3 nucleotides: TGTGCCAGCAGCCAATATCGGACAGTGAACACTGAAGCTTTCTTT. The chain couples TRBV3-1 (or the pseudogene TRBV3-2) to TRBJ1-1, with D maybe TRBD1 (6 bases). CDR1 LGHDT and CDR2 YNNKEL come from the germline V gene (reference sequence). V was trimmed by 2 bases and J by 0 bases, leaving 10 bases between them. The CDR3 extends over 15 amino acids.

The chain is built from TRBV15 and TRBJ2-7; D gene unclear. The CDR3 is made up of 14 amino acids. The germline gives CDR1 LNHNV, CDR2 YYDKDF (reference sequence). Deletions cut 1 base from V and 3 bases from J, with 10 bases between. The CDR3: CATSRASIGYEQYF. In nucleotides, the CDR3 is TGTGCCACCAGCAGAGCAAGTATCGGCTACGAGCAGTACTTC.

The chain recombines TRBV5-1 with TRBJ2-3; 9 nucleotides match TRBD1. The CDR3 sequence is 14 residues long. The germline gives CDR1 SGHRS, CDR2 YFSETQ. The J segment lost 4 bases and the V segment lost 5 bases, leaving 5 bases of the junction unmatched. CDR3 sequence (DNA): TGCGCCAGCAGACAGGGGGCGCCCGCAGATACGCAGTATTTT. This codes for CASRQGAPADTQYF.

The chain links TRBV9 to TRBJ2-5; 10 nucleotides line up with TRBD1. CDR1 is SGDLS, CDR2 YYNGEE, per germline. There are 18 residues in the CDR3. V lost 1 base, J lost 4 bases, and 13 bases stayed unmatched. The CDR3 nucleotides read TGTGCCAGCAGCGTAACTGTGACAGGGGGCGCGGTATCAGAGACCCAGTACTTC. This sequence encodes CASSVTVTGGAVSETQYF.

The genes are TRBV7-6 and TRBJ2-3; no definite D call. V was cut by 1 base and J by 1 base, with 18 bases left in between. Germline V gene data show CDR1 as SGHVS and CDR2 as FNYEAQ. This CDR3 comprises 18 residues. CDR3 residues: CASSLGLVLPLGTDTQYF. In nucleotides, the CDR3 is TGTGCCAGCAGCTTAGGGTTAGTCTTACCCTTGGGCACAGATACGCAGTATTTT. Full variable domain (remainder filled in from reference TRBV7-6 and TRBJ2-3): GAGVSQSPRYKVTKRGQDVALRCDPISGHVSLYWYRQALGQGPEFLTYFNYEAQQDKSGLPNDRFSAERPEGSISTLTIQRTEQRDSAMYRCASSLGLVLPLGTDTQYFGPGTRLTVL.

This rearrangement joins TRBV3-1 (or the pseudogene TRBV3-2) to TRBJ2-2, with TRBD1 matching over 10 bases. With 6 bases clipped from V and 4 bases from J, the junction kept 2 bases outside the gene matches. This CDR3 comprises 14 residues. CDR1 is LGHDT and CDR2 is YNNKEL in the germline V gene (reference sequence). CDR3 nucleotides: TGTGCCAGCAGGGACAGGGGGAGCACCGGGGAGCTGTTTTTT. It is translated as CASRDRGSTGELFF.

This clone has only a few counts. This chain links TRBV12-3 or TRBV12-4 with TRBJ2-5; the D is unclear. The CDR3 consists of 13 residues. The germline V and J ends were trimmed by 4 bases and 4 bases, with 10 bases remaining between them. The CDR3 DNA is TGTGCCAGCAGTTCCCACGAGCGAGAGACCCAGTACTTC. It encodes CASSSHERETQYF.

This clone was counted a few times. The chain links TRBV3-1 (or the pseudogene TRBV3-2) to TRBJ1-6; TRBD1 agrees at 8 bases. V dropped 3 bases and J dropped 8; count of bases not matched to a gene: 3. CDR1 and CDR2 (germline): LGHDT, YNNKEL (reference sequence). The CDR3 sequence is 14 residues long. CDR3 sequence: CASSHRDRHSPLHF. In DNA form, the CDR3 reads TGTGCCAGCAGCCACCGGGACAGGCATTCACCCCTCCACTTT.

This clone was seen only once. The V and J genes are TRBV5-1 and TRBJ1-4; possible D gene TRBD1, 6 bases. The CDR3 has 14 residues. V lost 2 bases to trimming and J lost 2 bases, with 7 bases between them. Germline lookup yields CDR1 SGHRS and CDR2 YFSETQ. The CDR3 nucleotides read TGCGCCAGCAGCTTCGGACAGACTAATGAAAAACTGTTTTTT. Translated, it gives CASSFGQTNEKLFF. Variable domain in full (rest from reference TRBV5-1 and TRBJ1-4): KAGVTQTPRYLIKTRGQQVTLSCSPISGHRSVSWYQQTPGQGLQFLFEYFSETQRNKGNFPGRFSGRQFSNSRSEMNVSTLELGDSALYLCASSFGQTNEKLFFGSGTQLSVL.

The chain is built from TRBV6-6 and TRBJ1-2; D perhaps matches TRBD1 (5 bases). The germline V gene encodes CDR1 MNHNY and CDR2 SVGAGI (reference sequence). With 0 bases removed from V and 4 bases from J, the gap between germline ends came to 12 bases. The CDR3 spans 15 residues. CDR3 sequence: CASSYSQGGGYGYTF. DNA for the CDR3: TGTGCCAGCAGTTACTCCCAGGGTGGTGGCTATGGCTACACCTTC.

This chain connects TRBV5-1 to TRBJ1-6; D might be TRBD1 (6 bases). Germline CDR1 reads SGHRS; CDR2 reads YFSETQ. With 0 bases removed from V and 4 bases from J, the gap between germline ends came to 8 bases. CDR3 length: 15 amino acids. The CDR3 DNA reads as TGCGCCAGCAGCTTGGGGACAGTGTATAATTCACCCCTCCACTTT. Encoded protein: CASSLGTVYNSPLHF.

The rearrangement links TRBV10-2 to TRBJ2-4; 14 bases map to TRBD2. CDR3 length equals 17 residues. The V segment lost 2 bases and the J segment 5 bases; nucleotides outside the gene matches: 5. Germline V CDR1 and CDR2: WSHSY, SAAADI. Written as DNA, the CDR3 is TGCGCCAGCAGTGAGCCGGGACTAGCGGGAGCACAAAACATTCAGTACTTC. Translation: CASSEPGLAGAQNIQYF.

This clone has a handful of counts. The chain joins TRBV7-8 to TRBJ2-7, with D possibly matching TRBD1 (5 bases). CDR1 is SGHVS, CDR2 FQNEAQ, per germline. The CDR3 loop spans 15 amino acids. Deletions cut 1 base from V and 4 bases from J, with 14 bases between. The DNA for the CDR3 is TGTGCCAGCAGCTTAGAATCAAAGGGGATGTACGAGCAGTACTTC. The encoded protein is CASSLESKGMYEQYF.

This chain uses TRBV18 with TRBJ2-2, with TRBD1 identical over 10 bases. CDR3 length equals 17 residues. Germline trimming cut 3 bases from V and 4 bases from J; bases unmatched to any gene: 8. Germline lookup yields CDR1 KGHSH and CDR2 LQKENI. The CDR3 sequence is CASSPTGQGFGTGELFF. In DNA form, the CDR3 reads TGTGCCAGCTCACCGACGGGACAGGGGTTCGGCACCGGGGAGCTGTTTTTT.

The genes are TRBV25-1 and TRBJ2-1, with D tentatively TRBD2 (6 bases). Germline CDR1 and CDR2: MGHDK and SYGVNS. The CDR3 is made up of 13 amino acids. The V and J ends lost 7 bases and 7 bases respectively, with 14 bases between them. This CDR3 reads CASTTSPGNEQFF. The CDR3 DNA sequence: TGTGCCAGCACGACTAGTCCAGGGAATGAGCAGTTCTTC. Together with reference TRBV25-1 and TRBJ2-1, the CDR3 gives the full variable domain: EADIYQTPRYLVIGTGKKITLECSQTMGHDKMYWYQQDPGMELHLIHYSYGVNSTEKGDLSSESTVSRIRTEHFPLTLESARPSHTSQYLCASTTSPGNEQFFGPGTRLTVL.

The rearrangement links TRBV7-6 to TRBJ1-1, with 7 bases aligning to TRBD1. J was trimmed by 1 base and V by 4 bases; bases with no gene match: 9. CDR1 SGHVS and CDR2 FNYEAQ come from the germline V gene. The CDR3 is 16 residues long. This chain's CDR3 is CASSSLPAGGNTEAFF. The CDR3 DNA reads TGTGCCAGCAGCTCCCTCCCGGCAGGGGGGAACACTGAAGCTTTCTTT. Full variable domain (outside the CDR3, taken from reference TRBV7-6 and TRBJ1-1): GAGVSQSPRYKVTKRGQDVALRCDPISGHVSLYWYRQALGQGPEFLTYFNYEAQQDKSGLPNDRFSAERPEGSISTLTIQRTEQRDSAMYRCASSSLPAGGNTEAFFGQGTRLTVV.

This clone was detected once. This chain links TRBV19 with TRBJ2-7; 8 bases align to TRBD1. The CDR3 loop spans 14 amino acids. CDR1 is LNHDA and CDR2 is SQIVND in the germline V gene (reference sequence). V lost 3 bases, J lost 4 bases, and 5 bases stayed unmatched. As DNA, the CDR3 is TGTGCCAGTAGTATCGGACAGGGCCTTTACGAGCAGTACTTC. As protein: CASSIGQGLYEQYF. Looking up the rest from reference TRBV19 and TRBJ2-7 gives the full variable domain: DGGITQSPKYLFRKEGQNVTLSCEQNLNHDAMYWYRQDPGQGLRLIYYSQIVNDFQKGDIAEGYSVSREKKESFPLTVTSAQKNPTAFYLCASSIGQGLYEQYFGPGTRLTVT.

The chain carries TRBV7-3 and TRBJ2-3, with D possibly matching TRBD2 (5 bases). Germline assignment: CDR1 SGHTA and CDR2 FQGTGA. V was cut by 5 bases and J by 6 bases, with 12 bases left in between. The CDR3 totals 13 residues. Written as DNA, the CDR3 is TGTGCCAGCAGCCTCGGGGTGATGGATACGCAGTATTTT. This sequence encodes CASSLGVMDTQYF.

The chain uses TRBV6-1 and TRBJ1-1, with 9 positions matching TRBD1. In germline, CDR1 is MNHNS, CDR2 SASEGT. CDR3 size: 18 residues. V was pared by 3 bases and J by 6 bases, with 17 bases of the junction left unmatched. The CDR3 sequence is CASSELAPQGALSPEAFF. The CDR3 nucleotides read TGTGCCAGCAGTGAGTTGGCTCCACAGGGGGCGCTGAGTCCTGAAGCTTTCTTT.